These T cell receptor beta chains were read from a single sample in a study of T cell responses to AZD1222 COVID-19 vaccine. Profiling relied on immunoSEQ multiplex PCR, and the TCRdb table lists in-frame clones only, not all of them. The sample records about 160,000 clones, 91% being singletons. Material: peripheral blood, obtained on day 0 of AZD1222 vaccination. Every receptor here comes from an adult in good health. Each CDR3 is given without its conserved first and last residue.

TRBV4-2 | ASSQDEKNYGYT
TRBV3-1/TRBV3-2 | ASSQRGTGANVLT
TRBV6-5 | ASSPGTGTGELF
TRBV28 | ASRGTDFSGNTIY
TRBV29-1 | SVSGRGSYNEQF
TRBV19 | ASRDNGSPLH
TRBV18 | ASSPTTGSYGYT
TRBV28 | ASSLWQGAGGNQPQH
TRBV19 | ASLRRLAGGGELF
TRBV3-1/TRBV3-2 | ASSQGTAGQPQH
TRBV6-5 | ASSAQGAGNTEAF
TRBV6-2/TRBV6-3 | ASSLIPGPYGSYEQY
TRBV19 | ASSAWTSTYEQY
TRBV27 | ASSLQGRGNEKLF
TRBV10-3 | AISEPTSGRGEQY
TRBV4-1 | ASSQARKHIGETQY
TRBV7-3 | ASSLPEADSYNEQF
TRBV28 | ASSSEGGRRNTIY
TRBV7-9 | ASSLGGVGDLYNEQF
TRBV27 | ASSSLAVAGASEEQY
TRBV6-5 | ASRIQGGLNTEAF
TRBV7-9 | ASSLGQGNQPQH
TRBV5-1 | ASSLDGGSSYEQY
TRBV5-1 | ASSELAGDPSSYEQY
TRBV5-1 | ASRAGQAYNSPLH
TRBV3-1/TRBV3-2 | ASSQDGRYTGNTIY
TRBV2 | ASKVAGPETYEQY
TRBV3-1/TRBV3-2 | ASSQVTSYEQY
TRBV7-2 | ASSLEAGAEGY
TRBV19 | ASSIGEALAFRGYT
TRBV18 | ASKTSGGQQRQY
TRBV27 | ASSKYYEQY
TRBV7-5 | ARSPRLGGNTIY
TRBV5-4 | ASSLRPTGELF
TRBV5-1 | ASSNRGTSGKSNTQY
TRBV27 | ASSLSQGGLEQY
TRBV6-1 | ASSEGRFRSSYNSPLH
TRBV27 | ASSLLGPRNTEAF
TRBV6-5 | ASSWGGSSYEQY
TRBV5-1 | ASRSREDLPQH
TRBV15 | ATSTGDSNEKLF
TRBV6-1 | ASSEGPARSDGYT
TRBV28 | ASSHGQGGLAGGPTSYEQY
TRBV7-9 | ASSFQGAYNEQF
TRBV6-5 | ASNGRDRSSYEQY
TRBV28 | ASSEGVYGELF
TRBV10-3 | AITPGRTGGLGTDTQY
TRBV29-1 | SVEDRVGLGQENTEAF
TRBV7-3 | ASSPGQDYGYT
TRBV11-3 | ASSFDSGSTDTQY
TRBV28 | ASTQRGQGANEQF
TRBV7-9 | ASSLGQGAGNTIY
TRBV14 | ASSPLGLQANEQF